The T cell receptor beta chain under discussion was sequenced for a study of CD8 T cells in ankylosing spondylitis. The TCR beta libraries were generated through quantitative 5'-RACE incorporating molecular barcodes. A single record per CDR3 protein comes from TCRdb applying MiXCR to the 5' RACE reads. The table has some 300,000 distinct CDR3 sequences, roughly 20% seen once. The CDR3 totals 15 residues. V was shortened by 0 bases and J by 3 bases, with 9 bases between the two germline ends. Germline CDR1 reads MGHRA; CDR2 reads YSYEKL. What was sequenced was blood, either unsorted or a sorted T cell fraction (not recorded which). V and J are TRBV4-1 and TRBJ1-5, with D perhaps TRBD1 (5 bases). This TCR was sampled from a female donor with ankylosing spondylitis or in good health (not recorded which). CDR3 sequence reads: CASSQDGAFNQPQHF. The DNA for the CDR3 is TGCGCCAGCAGCCAAGATGGGGCCTTCAATCAGCCCCAGCATTTT.